A single sample gave rise to the 2 T cell receptor beta chains below, sequenced in a study of shared clonotypes between healthy human individuals. CD45RO-negative, CCR7-selected cells formed the naive CD8 fraction, which excluded terminally differentiated effector memory CD45RA+ cells. The protocol was immunoSEQ multiplex PCR, while the TCRdb copy is restricted to in-frame clones and leaves out a portion. The sample has a few million clones, approximately 92% seen once. The sample was naive CD8+ T cells from PBMCs. Receptors originate from a man aged 18 to 30 in good health. Some clones in this sample may be carry-over from other donors' samples.

This rearrangement joins TRBV28 to TRBJ2-2, with D perhaps matching TRBD2 (6 bases). The germline V and J ends were trimmed by 7 bases and 7 bases, with 19 bases remaining between them. The CDR3 length is 15 residues. Per the germline V gene, CDR1 is MDHEN and CDR2 is SYDVKM. CDR3 amino acids: CASKLTIADDGELFF. The CDR3 nucleotides read TGTGCCAGCAAACTAACTATAGCGGACGACGGGGAGCTGTTTTTT.

The chain is built from TRBV19 and TRBJ2-7, with TRBD2 matching 7 bases. Germline CDR1 and CDR2: LNHDA and SQIVND (reference sequence). V shed 5 bases, J shed 2 bases, and the junction held 15 bases outside the gene matches. CDR3 size: 17 residues. CDR3 bases: TGTGCCAGTAGTGCCTACCCTCTAGCGGATCTTACCTACGAGCAGTACTTC. Amino acids: CASSAYPLADLTYEQYF. The variable domain in full, with the rest retrieved from reference TRBV19 and TRBJ2-7, is DGGITQSPKYLFRKEGQNVTLSCEQNLNHDAMYWYRQDPGQGLRLIYYSQIVNDFQKGDIAEGYSVSREKKESFPLTVTSAQKNPTAFYLCASSAYPLADLTYEQYFGPGTRLTVT.